This T cell receptor beta chain was sequenced during a study of OX40 agonist ivuxolimab in advanced cancers. Overall study results and limits: Several nonresponders also turned out to have low normalized T-cell clonal expansion.

Points on this clone: Its antigen remains unknown.

Only in-frame clones appear in the TCRdb table, and some are missing; sequencing was by immunoSEQ multiplex PCR. The sample includes around 84,000 clones, 90% to 95% of them seen just once. Sequenced material: CD4+ or CD8+ T cells sorted from blood, taken in a trial of the OX40 agonist ivuxolimab. The sequence was collected from an adult with an advanced solid tumor such as melanoma, head and neck, liver or kidney cancer.

CDR3 amino acids: CASSFSRSPLHF. Here the CDR3 DNA reads TGTGCCAGCAGTTTTAGCCGGTCACCCCTCCACTTT. The J gene is TRBJ1-6, the V gene TRBV7-8; no reliable D call. CDR3 length: 12 amino acids. Trimming took 6 bases from V and 10 from J, leaving 10 bases between them. CDR1 and CDR2 (germline): SGHVS, FQNEAQ.